This T cell receptor (beta chain) was profiled in a study of blood T cell repertoires in COVID-19. As for the study in general: Researchers got acute and convalescent COVID-19 samples from the United States, Italy and Spain. T cells, B-cell-depleted T cells, or PBMCs provided the cDNA or gDNA that served as material.

Enrolment of Seattle patients took place during active infection, and they were followed longitudinally. Methods used by the authors: Estimation of nucleated cell counts was performed using reference gene primer amplification. Profiled with immunoSEQ multiplex PCR; TCRdb holds only in-frame clones, not every one. V and J calls and clone size are those listed in that table; D and trimming were worked out from the DNA. The repertoire holds about 100,000 clones, with just under 95% as singletons. The sequence derives from a woman aged 45-60 years with COVID-19, enrolled during active disease. The sample comprised peripheral blood.

The CDR3 DNA is TGTGCCAGCAGCGTCCAGAGCAATCAGCCCCAGCATTTT. Amino acids: CASSVQSNQPQHF. The V call is TRBV6-5, the J call TRBJ1-5, with D hard to call. Trimming left V 6 bases short and J 1 base short, with 7 bases between. Germline CDR1 MNHEY, CDR2 SVGAGI. CDR3 length: 13 amino acids.